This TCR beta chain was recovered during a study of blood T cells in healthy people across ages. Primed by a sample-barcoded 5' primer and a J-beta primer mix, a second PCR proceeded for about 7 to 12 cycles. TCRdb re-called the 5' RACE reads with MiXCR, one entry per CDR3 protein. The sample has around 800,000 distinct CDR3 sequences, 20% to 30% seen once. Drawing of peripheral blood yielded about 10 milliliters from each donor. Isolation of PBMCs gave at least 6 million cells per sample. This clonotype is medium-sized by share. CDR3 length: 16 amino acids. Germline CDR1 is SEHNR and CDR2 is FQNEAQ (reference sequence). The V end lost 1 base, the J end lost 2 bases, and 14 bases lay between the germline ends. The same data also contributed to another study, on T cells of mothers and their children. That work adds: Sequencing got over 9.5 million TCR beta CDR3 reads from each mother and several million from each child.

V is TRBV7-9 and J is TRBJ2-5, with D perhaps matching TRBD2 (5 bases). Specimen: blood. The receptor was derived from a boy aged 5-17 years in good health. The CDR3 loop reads CASSLDSPSLQETQYF. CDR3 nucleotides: TGTGCCAGCAGCTTAGATTCGCCTAGCCTTCAAGAGACCCAGTACTTC.